This T cell receptor beta chain was profiled in a study of long-term antiretroviral therapy in people with HIV. Whole-study findings and limits: Repertoire composition at all time points was dominated by clones that had expanded before ART. Diversity measured after ART increased yet remained under transplant donor controls.

The run of the v3.0 immunoSEQ assay was at survey level. Repertoires were generated with immunoSEQ multiplex PCR, while TCRdb's copy carries only in-frame clones and drops some. This sample has about 11,000 clones, with about 80% found just once. The germline V and J ends were trimmed by 3 bases and 5 bases, with 10 bases remaining between them. Per germline, CDR1 MGHDK and CDR2 SYGVNS. The CDR3 has 13 residues. As regards this clone: Antigen specificity is unknown.

The sequences come from unsorted PBMCs, collected at the start of antiretroviral therapy, before treatment. The gene calls are TRBV25-1 and TRBJ1-2; D unresolved. The receptor's source is a man younger than 45 with HIV. The CDR3 bases are TGTGCCAGCAGTGACGGGGTTGGGTATGGCTACACCTTC. Protein sequence: CASSDGVGYGYTF.